The 13 T cell receptor beta chains presented below share a single source sample, sequenced in a study of a mutant IDH1 vaccine in newly diagnosed glioma. Data came from immunoSEQ multiplex PCR; TCRdb stores just in-frame clones and leaves some out. This sample has tens of thousands of clones, with roughly 76% found just once. Time point in this sample: week 5, during vaccination. Doses of 300 ug of mutant IDH1 20-mer peptide were given with topical imiquimod. Their antigen targets remain unknown. Source: PBMCs, taken from a glioma patient whose treatment included an IDH1 peptide vaccine. The origin of the receptors is a middle-aged man with glioma.

This clone was seen once. This rearrangement joins TRBV4-1 to TRBJ1-3, with D tentatively TRBD1 (5 bases). Germline loops: CDR1 MGHRA, CDR2 YSYEKL. The CDR3 covers 15 residues. V lost 6 bases, J lost 4 bases, and 16 bases lay in between. DNA for the CDR3: TGCGCCAGCAGACAGGTTGTGGGGTTGGGAAACACCATATATTTT. It encodes CASRQVVGLGNTIYF.

The chain joins TRBV5-5 to TRBJ2-2; D is uncertain. CDR3 length: 14 amino acids. Germline loops: CDR1 SGHKS, CDR2 YYEKEE (reference sequence). V lost 0 bases to trimming and J lost 6 bases, with 9 bases between them. The CDR3, as DNA: TGTGCCAGCAGCTTGGTTTCTGGGTCCGGGGAGCTGTTTTTT. Amino acids: CASSLVSGSGELFF.

The chain joins TRBV19 to TRBJ1-4; D call uncertain. The V end lost 5 bases, the J end lost 0 bases, and 7 bases lay between the germline ends. The V gene's germline CDR1 is LNHDA and CDR2 SQIVND (reference sequence). The CDR3 sequence is 14 residues long. The CDR3 bases are TGTGCCAGTAGTCCCGGTGCAACTAATGAAAAACTGTTTTTT. Translation gives CASSPGATNEKLFF.

V and J are TRBV7-2 and TRBJ1-3; TRBD1 matches 8 bases. The CDR3 has 15 residues. The junction had 2 bases not matched to a gene; V was cut back by 3 bases and J by 1 base. Per germline, CDR1 SGHTA and CDR2 FQGNSA. The DNA of the CDR3 is TGTGCCAGCAGCTTCCGGACAGGGTCTGGAAACACCATATATTTT. Its translation is CASSFRTGSGNTIYF. Full variable domain (missing parts from reference TRBV7-2 and TRBJ1-3): GAGVSQSPSNKVTEKGKDVELRCDPISGHTALYWYRQSLGQGLEFLIYFQGNSAPDKSGLPSDRFSAERTGGSVSTLTIQRTQQEDSAVYLCASSFRTGSGNTIYFGEGSWLTVV.

V is TRBV7-2 and J is TRBJ2-7; no clear D. The CDR3 runs 12 residues. Per germline, CDR1 SGHTA and CDR2 FQGNSA. V was pared by 5 bases and J by 2 bases, with 7 bases between. CDR3 coding DNA: TGTGCCAGCAGCCTTTCAGCCTACGAGCAGTACTTC. Encoded protein: CASSLSAYEQYF.

The V gene is TRBV2, the J gene TRBJ2-7; 10 positions match TRBD2. V lost 10 bases to trimming and J lost 4 bases; unmatched junction nucleotides: 10. CDR3 length: 14 amino acids. Looked up from germline, CDR1 is SNHLY and CDR2 is FYNNEI. CDR3 region: CANKPTSGKYEQYF. The CDR3 nucleotides are TGTGCCAACAAACCTACTAGCGGGAAATACGAGCAGTACTTC.

This chain uses TRBV7-9 with TRBJ2-2, with D hard to call. V was pared by 7 bases and J by 6 bases, with 12 bases between. Looked up from germline, CDR1 is SEHNR and CDR2 is FQNEAQ (reference sequence). The CDR3 is made up of 13 amino acids. The DNA for the CDR3 is TGTGCCAGCATCTGGGTAGGGTCCGGGGAGCTGTTTTTT. It codes for CASIWVGSGELFF.

This clone turned up a few times. V gene TRBV7-9 combines with J gene TRBJ2-3, with D uncertain. The V end lost 4 bases, the J end lost 3 bases, and 8 bases lay between the germline ends. CDR3 size: 13 residues. CDR1 SEHNR and CDR2 FQNEAQ come from the germline V gene (reference sequence). CDR3 protein: CASSSVGTDTQYF. The DNA of the CDR3 is TGTGCCAGCAGCTCCGTAGGGACAGATACGCAGTATTTT.

The rearrangement uses TRBV6-1 and TRBJ2-7, with D maybe TRBD1 (5 bases). The CDR3 sequence is 13 residues long. The ends were cut back, 0 bases at V and 6 bases at J, with 9 bases in the middle. From germline, CDR1 is MNHNS and CDR2 SASEGT. The CDR3 DNA sequence: TGTGCCAGCAGTGAAGCGTGGGGCGGCGAGCAGTACTTC. Translating gives CASSEAWGGEQYF.

The rearrangement links TRBV2 to TRBJ2-1; 9 positions match TRBD1. The CDR3 has 13 amino acids. Per the germline V gene, CDR1 is SNHLY and CDR2 is FYNNEI. Trimming cost V 5 bases and J 9 bases; bases outside gene matches: 5. CDR3 loop: CASSPGQGSEQFF. The DNA of the CDR3 is TGTGCCAGCAGTCCGGGACAGGGATCTGAGCAGTTCTTC.

The genes are TRBV5-1 and TRBJ1-2; no firm D call. CDR1 and CDR2 (germline): SGHRS, YFSETQ. The CDR3 covers 12 residues. V was pared by 3 bases and J by 6 bases, with 9 bases between. The CDR3 spells CASSSGTHGYTF. In DNA form, the CDR3 reads TGCGCCAGCAGCTCAGGAACCCATGGCTACACCTTC.

Here the CDR3 DNA reads TGTGCCAGCAGACGGGGAGTGGGAGAGACCCAGTACTTC. It codes for CASRRGVGETQYF. The J gene is TRBJ2-5, the V gene TRBV6-6; D might be TRBD2 (5 bases). Per germline, CDR1 MNHNY and CDR2 SVGAGI (reference sequence). The CDR3 is made up of 13 amino acids. Trimming took 6 bases from V and 4 from J, leaving 12 bases between them.

CDR3 sequence (DNA): TGTGCCAGCAGCTTGGACGGGCAAGCTTTCTTT. Protein: CASSLDGQAFF. V is TRBV5-8 and J is TRBJ1-1; D is unclear. This CDR3 contains 11 residues. Germline V gives CDR1 SGHTS, CDR2 YDEGEE. V was trimmed by 0 bases and J by 9 bases, leaving 6 bases between them.